This TCR beta chain is drawn from a study of response to subunit inactivated influenza vaccine. TCRdb used MiXCR to reprocess the RT-PCR reads, holding one entry per CDR3 protein. The sample holds some 550,000 distinct CDR3 sequences, 20% to 25% seen once. This clonotype came up once. The same data also went into a second study, on T cells expressing NK-cell markers. That work states: As the method of synthesis, 5'RACE template switching with UMIs yielded TCR beta cDNA. It was sorted CD3+CD56+NKG2C+, CD3+CD56+NKG2C- and CD3+CD56-NKG2C+ T cells that supplied the TCR beta repertoires. Among eight sequenced donors, seven carried HCMV seropositivity while one was seronegative. In a group of several donors, dominant NKG2C+ clonotypes represented 1.0-7.0% of CD8+ T cells. These same clonotypes (in several donors) also led the CD3+CD56-NKG2C+ fraction.

Sequencing used CD4+ T cells sorted from PBMCs, obtained 11 to 12 days after vaccination. The TCR comes from a man aged 50-59 years who received an inactivated influenza vaccine.

The CDR3 coding sequence is TGTGCCAGCAGCCGACAGACAGGGTTTAATTCACCCCTCCACTTT. Its protein product is CASSRQTGFNSPLHF. The chain is built from TRBV12-3 or TRBV12-4 and TRBJ1-6; 7 nucleotides line up with TRBD1. This CDR3 has 15 residues. V was clipped by 6 bases and J by 6 bases; unmatched bases: 8.